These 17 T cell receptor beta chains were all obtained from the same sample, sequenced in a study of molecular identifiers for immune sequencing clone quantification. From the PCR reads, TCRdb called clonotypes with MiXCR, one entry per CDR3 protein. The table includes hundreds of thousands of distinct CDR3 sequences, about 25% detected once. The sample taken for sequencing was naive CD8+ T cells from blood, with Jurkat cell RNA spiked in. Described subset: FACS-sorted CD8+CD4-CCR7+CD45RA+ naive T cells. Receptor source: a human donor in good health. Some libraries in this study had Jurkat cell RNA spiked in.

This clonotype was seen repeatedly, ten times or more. CDR3 bases: TGTGCCAGCAGTTTTGACAGGGCCTCTAGCACAGATACGCAGTATTTT. This translates into CASSFDRASSTDTQYF. The chain uses TRBV6-5 and TRBJ2-3, with 7 bases fitting TRBD1. Germline CDR1 and CDR2: MNHEY and SVGAGI. The CDR3 sequence is 16 residues long. The junction had 7 bases not matched to a gene; V was cut back by 4 bases and J by 0 bases.

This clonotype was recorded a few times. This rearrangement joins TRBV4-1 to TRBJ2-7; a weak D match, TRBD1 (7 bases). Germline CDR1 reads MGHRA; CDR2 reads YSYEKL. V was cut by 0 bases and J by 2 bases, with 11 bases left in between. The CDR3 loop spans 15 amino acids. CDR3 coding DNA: TGCGCCAGCAGCCAAGAGGCGGGACAGACCTACGAGCAGTACTTC. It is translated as CASSQEAGQTYEQYF.

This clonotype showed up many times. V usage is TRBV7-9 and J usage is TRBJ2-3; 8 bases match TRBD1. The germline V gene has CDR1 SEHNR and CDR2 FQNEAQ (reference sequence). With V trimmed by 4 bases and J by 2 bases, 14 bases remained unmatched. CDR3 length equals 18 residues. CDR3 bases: TGTGCCAGCAGCTCCACCCTCGACAGGGGTGGTCTCACAGATACGCAGTATTTT. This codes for CASSSTLDRGGLTDTQYF.

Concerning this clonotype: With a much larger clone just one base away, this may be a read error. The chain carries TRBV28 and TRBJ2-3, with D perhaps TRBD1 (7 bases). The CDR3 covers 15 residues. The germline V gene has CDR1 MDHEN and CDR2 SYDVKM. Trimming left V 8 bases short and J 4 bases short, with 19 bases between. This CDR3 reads CASGRTGPRPDTQYF. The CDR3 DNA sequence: TGTGCCAGCGGGAGGACAGGCCCGCGACCAGATACGCAGTATTTT.

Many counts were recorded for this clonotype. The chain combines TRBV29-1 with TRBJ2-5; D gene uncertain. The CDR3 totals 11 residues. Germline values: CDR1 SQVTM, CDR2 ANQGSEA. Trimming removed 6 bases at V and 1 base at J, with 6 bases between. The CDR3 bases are TGCAGCGTCCCGCTCCAAGAGACCCAGTACTTC. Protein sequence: CSVPLQETQYF.

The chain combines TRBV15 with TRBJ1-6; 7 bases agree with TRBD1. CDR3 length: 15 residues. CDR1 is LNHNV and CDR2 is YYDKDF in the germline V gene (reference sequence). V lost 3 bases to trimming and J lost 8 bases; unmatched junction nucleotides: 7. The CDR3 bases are TGTGCCACCAGCAGCCTCCGAGACAGGGATTCACCCCTCCACTTT. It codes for CATSSLRDRDSPLHF.

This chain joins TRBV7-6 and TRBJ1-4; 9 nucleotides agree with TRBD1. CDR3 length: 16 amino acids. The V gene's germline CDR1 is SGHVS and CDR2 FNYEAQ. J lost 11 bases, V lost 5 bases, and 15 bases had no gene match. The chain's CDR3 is CASSLEPGQGIAKLFF. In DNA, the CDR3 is TGTGCCAGCAGCCTCGAACCGGGACAGGGAATTGCTAAACTGTTTTTT. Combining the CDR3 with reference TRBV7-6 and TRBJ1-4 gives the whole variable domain GAGVSQSPRYKVTKRGQDVALRCDPISGHVSLYWYRQALGQGPEFLTYFNYEAQQDKSGLPNDRFSAERPEGSISTLTIQRTEQRDSAMYRCASSLEPGQGIAKLFFGSGTQLSVL.

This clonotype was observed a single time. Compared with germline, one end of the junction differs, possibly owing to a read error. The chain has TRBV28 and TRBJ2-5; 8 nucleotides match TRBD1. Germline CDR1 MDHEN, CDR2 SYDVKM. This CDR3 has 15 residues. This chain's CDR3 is CASSIRARGQEPQYF. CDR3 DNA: TGTGCCAGCAGCATCCGGGCCAGGGGGCAAGAGCCCCAGTACTTC.

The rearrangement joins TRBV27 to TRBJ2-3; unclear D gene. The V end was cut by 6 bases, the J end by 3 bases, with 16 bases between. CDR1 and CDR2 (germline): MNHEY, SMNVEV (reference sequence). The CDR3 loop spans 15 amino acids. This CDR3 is CASRHGRMSTDTQYF. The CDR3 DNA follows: TGTGCCAGCAGACATGGCCGCATGTCAACAGATACGCAGTATTTT.

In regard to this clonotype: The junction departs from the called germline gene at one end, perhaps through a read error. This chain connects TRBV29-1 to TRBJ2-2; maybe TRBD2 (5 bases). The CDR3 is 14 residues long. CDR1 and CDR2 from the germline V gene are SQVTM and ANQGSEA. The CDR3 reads CSVEKAGMTGELFF. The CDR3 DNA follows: TGCAGCGTTGAAAAGGCCGGTATGACCGGGGAGCTGTTCTTT.

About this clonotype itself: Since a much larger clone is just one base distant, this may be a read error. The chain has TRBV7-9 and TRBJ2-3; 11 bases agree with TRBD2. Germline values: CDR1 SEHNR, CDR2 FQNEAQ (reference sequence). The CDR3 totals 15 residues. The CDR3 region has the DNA TGTGCCAGCAGCCCGACTAGCGGGATATCAGATACGCTGTATTTT. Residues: CASSPTSGISDTLYF.

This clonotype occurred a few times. The CDR3 here is CASSYSFDRGEQYF. The CDR3 DNA reads as TGTGCCAGCAGTTACTCGTTCGACAGGGGCGAGCAGTACTTC. The V call is TRBV6-5, the J call TRBJ2-7, with TRBD1 matching 8 bases. CDR3 length equals 14 residues. J was trimmed by 6 bases and V by 0 bases; bases with no gene match: 4. Per germline, CDR1 MNHEY and CDR2 SVGAGI.

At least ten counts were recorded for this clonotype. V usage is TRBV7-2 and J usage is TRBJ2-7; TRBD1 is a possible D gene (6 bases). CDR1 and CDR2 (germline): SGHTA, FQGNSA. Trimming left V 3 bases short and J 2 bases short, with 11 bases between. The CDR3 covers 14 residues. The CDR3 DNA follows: TGTGCCAGCAGCTTCATGGACAGTCCCTACGAGCAGTACTTC. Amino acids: CASSFMDSPYEQYF.

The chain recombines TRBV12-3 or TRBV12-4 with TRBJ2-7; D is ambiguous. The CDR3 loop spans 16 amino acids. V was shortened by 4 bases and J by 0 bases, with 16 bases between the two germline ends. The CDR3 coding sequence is TGTGCCAGCAGTTCCACGTGGGGTACAGCCTCCTACGAGCAGTACTTC. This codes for CASSSTWGTASYEQYF.

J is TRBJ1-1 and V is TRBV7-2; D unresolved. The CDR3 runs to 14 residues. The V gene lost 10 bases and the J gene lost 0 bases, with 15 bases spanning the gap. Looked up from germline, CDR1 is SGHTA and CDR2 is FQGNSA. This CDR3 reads CATAGWGMNTEAFF. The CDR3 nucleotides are TGTGCCACGGCCGGGTGGGGTATGAACACTGAAGCTTTCTTT.

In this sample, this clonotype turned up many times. The CDR3 DNA follows: TGTGCCAGCAGCTTAGGGCAATCGGGGGCTTGGTCCTACGAGCAGTACTTC. It yields the protein CASSLGQSGAWSYEQYF. The chain combines TRBV7-2 with TRBJ2-7; either TRBD1 or TRBD2 may fit D (6 bases each). The CDR3 spans 17 residues. Germline V CDR1 and CDR2: SGHTA, FQGNSA. V lost 1 base to trimming and J lost 1 base, with 17 bases between them. Looking up the rest from reference TRBV7-2 and TRBJ2-7 gives the full variable domain: GAGVSQSPSNKVTEKGKDVELRCDPISGHTALYWYRQSLGQGLEFLIYFQGNSAPDKSGLPSDRFSAERTGGSVSTLTIQRTQQEDSAVYLCASSLGQSGAWSYEQYFGPGTRLTVT.

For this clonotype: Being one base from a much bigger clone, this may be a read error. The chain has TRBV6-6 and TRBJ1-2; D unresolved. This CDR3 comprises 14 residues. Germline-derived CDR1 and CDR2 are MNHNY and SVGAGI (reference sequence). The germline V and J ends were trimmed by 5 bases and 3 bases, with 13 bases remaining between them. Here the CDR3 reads CASSHRDTDYGYTF. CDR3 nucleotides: TGTGCCAGCAGTCACCGCGACACTGACTATGGCTACACCTTC.